The TCR beta chain described here comes from a study of cytomegalovirus exposure and HLA in healthy donors. The study, taken as a whole, reports: Beyond CMV serostatus, there was no information to go on about immune exposure. Productive status was seen about 90% or about 30% of the time for most TCR beta V segments in an earlier analysis.

Points on this clone: Its antigen is still unknown.

The CDR3 runs 12 residues. The germline CDR1 and CDR2 sequences are LNHNV and YYDKDF (reference sequence). The PCR employed 60 Vbeta primers together with 13 Jbeta primers. TCRdb keeps only in-frame clones here, not all; method: immunoSEQ multiplex PCR. The sample carries roughly 95,000 clones, roughly 80% recorded once. The chain has TRBV15 and TRBJ2-5, with D uncertain. The J call is uncertain, as TRBJ2-7 better fits the DNA end. This TCR derives from a man aged 25 to 45 in good health and CMV-seropositive. The sequenced material came from PBMCs. The CDR3 DNA sequence: TGTGCCACCAGCAGAGATTCCTACGAGCAGTACTTC. It translates to CATSRDSYEQYF.